The TCR beta chain described here comes from a study of T cells after yellow fever vaccination. One entry per CDR3 protein results from TCRdb running MiXCR on the 5' RACE reads. The data show about 320,000 distinct CDR3 sequences, approximately 4% seen once. Germline loops: CDR1 SGHTA, CDR2 FQGNSA. V dropped 5 bases and J dropped 2 bases, with 18 bases sitting between them. The CDR3 length is 16 residues. The specimen was PBMCs, collected 15 days after the yellow fever booster vaccination. The sequence derives from a man in his late teens or twenties who received the YFV17D yellow fever vaccine. The genes are TRBV7-2 and TRBJ1-2, with D tentatively TRBD1 (6 bases). CDR3 sequence reads: CASSQTGASGNYGYTF. The CDR3 DNA reads as TGTGCCAGCAGCCAGACAGGTGCCAGTGGGAACTATGGCTACACCTTC.